Presented here are 2 T cell receptor beta chains from one specimen sequenced in a study of blood T cell repertoires in COVID-19. Here immunoSEQ multiplex PCR was the method, and the copy in TCRdb shows in-frame clones only, minus some. The sample lists over 250,000 clones; 90% were seen once. The sample was PBMCs or T cells enriched from blood (not recorded which). These TCRs come from a man aged 55 to 69 who had recovered from COVID-19.

The chain joins TRBV6-5 to TRBJ1-3; no reliable D call. V lost 5 bases and J 8 bases, leaving 16 bases between the germline ends. Germline V gene data show CDR1 as MNHEY and CDR2 as SVGAGI. The CDR3 consists of 14 residues. The CDR3 nucleotides are TGTGCCAGCAGTAACGGTTTGAGGGTGGACACCATATATTTT. This sequence encodes CASSNGLRVDTIYF.

CDR3 amino acids: CASSFAGQRALDTQYF. In nucleotides, the CDR3 is TGTGCCAGCAGCTTTGCGGGACAGCGAGCTTTGGATACGCAGTATTTT. V gene TRBV7-9 combines with J gene TRBJ2-3; maybe TRBD1 (7 bases). The ends were cut back, 3 bases at V and 6 bases at J, with 19 bases in the middle. The CDR3 consists of 16 residues. Germline V gives CDR1 SEHNR, CDR2 FQNEAQ (reference sequence).